The 18 T cell receptor beta chains below all came from one sample that was sequenced in a study of PD-L1 blockade in urothelial cancer. Sequencing used immunoSEQ multiplex PCR; TCRdb keeps in-frame clones, though not all of them. The sample records 40,000 to 45,000 clones, 88% being singletons. The material was PBMCs, obtained around atezolizumab (anti-PD-L1) treatment. The receptors stem from a woman aged 60-70 years with urothelial cancer.

V is TRBV5-4 and J is TRBJ1-2; 9 positions match TRBD1. CDR1 and CDR2 from the germline V gene are SGHNT and YYREEE (reference sequence). The CDR3 length is 15 residues. J lost 7 bases, V lost 6 bases, and 13 bases had no gene match. The CDR3 DNA follows: TGTGCCAGCACCAATCGGGCACAGGGGGCGGGTGGCTACACCTTC. Its translation: CASTNRAQGAGGYTF.

This sequence joins TRBV6-1 and TRBJ2-1; 9 bases map to TRBD2. Germline lookup yields CDR1 MNHNS and CDR2 SASEGT. CDR3 length: 15 amino acids. V shed 7 bases and J 8 bases; nucleotides not matched to a gene: 12. CDR3 DNA: TGTGCCAGCACCGAGGGCGGGGGGGCCAGGGATGAGCAGTTCTTC. Translated, it gives CASTEGGGARDEQFF.

The CDR3 sequence: CASSLEGGGSFREQYF. The CDR3 DNA is TGTGCCAGCAGCTTAGAAGGCGGGGGGTCTTTCCGCGAGCAGTACTTC. The chain combines TRBV11-2 with TRBJ2-7; TRBD2 aligns across 8 bases. Germline assignment: CDR1 SGHAT and CDR2 FQNNGV. The CDR3 runs 16 residues. V dropped 0 bases and J dropped 6; count of bases not matched to a gene: 10. The variable domain in full, completed from reference TRBV11-2 and TRBJ2-7, reads EAGVAQSPRYKIIEKRQSVAFWCNPISGHATLYWYQQILGQGPKLLIQFQNNGVVDDSQLPKDRFSAERLKGVDSTLKIQPAKLEDSAVYLCASSLEGGGSFREQYFGPGTRLTVT.

The V and J genes are TRBV27 and TRBJ2-7; the D gene is possibly TRBD2 (5 bases). The CDR3 is 15 amino acids. Trimming stripped 2 bases from V and 2 bases from J, with 13 bases between. The germline gives CDR1 MNHEY, CDR2 SMNVEV (reference sequence). CDR3 DNA sequence: TGTGCCAGCAGTTTAAGTCCCGTCGGGGCCTACGAGCAGTACTTC. It codes for CASSLSPVGAYEQYF.

The rearrangement joins TRBV27 to TRBJ2-7, with TRBD1 identical over 7 bases. The CDR3 runs 15 residues. Germline lookup yields CDR1 MNHEY and CDR2 SMNVEV (reference sequence). V shed 2 bases, J shed 0 bases, and the junction held 4 bases outside the gene matches. Here the CDR3 DNA reads TGTGCCAGCAGTTTAACCGGGACAGCCTCCTACGAGCAGTACTTC. It encodes CASSLTGTASYEQYF.

The rearrangement links TRBV4-3 to TRBJ2-1; D gene ambiguous. The length of the CDR3 is 15 residues. Trimming cost V 0 bases and J 0 bases, with 6 bases left between them. The germline gives CDR1 LGHNA, CDR2 YSLEER. This chain's CDR3 is CASSQDGFSYNEQFF. DNA for the CDR3: TGCGCCAGCAGCCAAGATGGCTTCTCCTACAATGAGCAGTTCTTC.

The chain couples TRBV19 to TRBJ1-5; 10 bases are shared with TRBD1. J was trimmed by 0 bases and V by 3 bases; bases with no gene match: 11. This CDR3 comprises 19 residues. Per germline, CDR1 LNHDA and CDR2 SQIVND (reference sequence). The CDR3 sequence: CASSIKGQGPLHSNQPQHF. The CDR3 bases are TGTGCCAGTAGTATCAAGGGACAGGGGCCTTTACATAGCAATCAGCCCCAGCATTTT.

The CDR3, as DNA: TGTGCTAGTGGTTTGCAGGACACAGGGAGACACACAGATACGCAGTATTTT. This codes for CASGLQDTGRHTDTQYF. The V gene is TRBV12-5, the J gene TRBJ2-3, with D perhaps matching TRBD1 (6 bases). Germline CDR1 and CDR2: LGHNT and FRNRAP. V dropped 2 bases and J dropped 2 bases, with 17 bases sitting between them. This CDR3 spans 17 amino acids.

The chain uses TRBV28 and TRBJ2-1; a possible D gene is TRBD2 (6 bases). Trimming removed 3 bases from V and 6 bases from J, with 15 bases in between. The CDR3 contains 15 residues. Germline V gene lookup returns CDR1 MDHEN and CDR2 SYDVKM. CDR3 region: CASSLGGSPSNEQFF. CDR3 DNA: TGTGCCAGCAGTTTGGGGGGATCCCCCTCCAATGAGCAGTTCTTC. The full variable domain, in which reference TRBV28 and TRBJ2-1 provide the parts outside the CDR3, is DVKVTQSSRYLVKRTGEKVFLECVQDMDHENMFWYRQDPGLGLRLIYFSYDVKMKEKGDIPEGYSVSREKKERFSLILESASTNQTSMYLCASSLGGSPSNEQFFGPGTRLTVL.

The chain links TRBV2 to TRBJ1-4; TRBD1 is a possible D gene (6 bases). This CDR3 comprises 13 residues. Germline CDR1 reads SNHLY; CDR2 reads FYNNEI. The ends were cut back, 4 bases at V and 7 bases at J, with 10 bases in the middle. The CDR3 is CASSVGTREKLFF. As DNA, the CDR3 is TGTGCCAGCAGTGTAGGGACACGTGAAAAACTGTTTTTT.

This chain uses TRBV7-9 with TRBJ2-7; 9 bases fit TRBD1. This CDR3 is 16 amino acids long. The germline V gene has CDR1 SEHNR and CDR2 FQNEAQ (reference sequence). Trimming cost V 4 bases and J 3 bases; bases outside gene matches: 10. CDR3 in DNA: TGTGCCAGCAGCTCCCCCGGGACAGGGAAACTCTACGAGCAGTACTTC. Its translation is CASSSPGTGKLYEQYF.

The V gene is TRBV11-2, the J gene TRBJ2-7; 10 positions match TRBD2. The CDR3 extends over 19 amino acids. With 5 bases clipped from V and 3 bases from J, the junction kept 19 bases outside the gene matches. The V gene's germline CDR1 is SGHAT and CDR2 FQNNGV. CDR3 sequence: CASSTAGGLAGVGDYEQYF. Here the CDR3 DNA reads TGTGCCAGCAGCACCGCTGGGGGCCTAGCGGGAGTTGGGGACTACGAGCAGTACTTC.

This clone occurred a few times. The gene calls are TRBV21-1 and TRBJ1-2; the listed D gene, TRBD1, was not tested against the DNA. TRBV21-1 is annotated as a pseudogene. This CDR3 has 17 amino acids. CDR3 in DNA: TGTGCCAGCAGCAAAGGACCATGGCAGCCGACCAGGGGGGGCTACACCTTC. Translating gives CASSKGPWQPTRGGYTF.

The chain employs TRBV6-6 and TRBJ1-5, with 9 nucleotides matching TRBD1. The CDR3 has 15 amino acids. V shed 2 bases, J shed 4 bases, and the junction held 3 bases outside the gene matches. The germline V gene encodes CDR1 MNHNY and CDR2 SVGAGI (reference sequence). The CDR3 is CASSYVGQGNQPQHF. The DNA for the CDR3 is TGTGCCAGCAGTTACGTGGGACAGGGTAATCAGCCCCAGCATTTT.

CDR3 region: CASSQDNHQSADTQYF. The CDR3 coding sequence is TGCGCCAGCAGCCAAGACAATCATCAAAGCGCAGATACGCAGTATTTT. The chain uses TRBV4-3 and TRBJ2-3; no clear D gene. The CDR3 sequence is 16 residues long. Trimming removed 0 bases from V and 4 bases from J, with 14 bases in between. CDR1 LGHNA and CDR2 YSLEER come from the germline V gene.

The chain employs TRBV14 and TRBJ1-2; no definite D call. CDR1 and CDR2 from the germline V gene are SGHDN and FVKESK. Trimming cost V 3 bases and J 4 bases, with 15 bases left between them. CDR3 length: 15 residues. The CDR3 sequence is CASSQLSGGPYGYTF. DNA for the CDR3: TGTGCCAGCAGCCAGCTAAGTGGAGGGCCCTATGGCTACACCTTC.

The chain has TRBV5-1 and TRBJ1-1; possibly TRBD1 for D (5 bases). CDR1 is SGHRS, CDR2 YFSETQ, per germline. Trimming pared 0 bases from V and 6 bases from J, leaving 15 bases between. The CDR3 consists of 15 residues. CDR3 DNA: TGCGCCAGCAGCTTGGCGCGGGGCCCTATGGCTGAAGCTTTCTTT. This translates into CASSLARGPMAEAFF. The full variable domain, rest sourced from reference TRBV5-1 and TRBJ1-1, is KAGVTQTPRYLIKTRGQQVTLSCSPISGHRSVSWYQQTPGQGLQFLFEYFSETQRNKGNFPGRFSGRQFSNSRSEMNVSTLELGDSALYLCASSLARGPMAEAFFGQGTRLTVV.

The chain carries TRBV9 and TRBJ2-7, with TRBD2 as a possible D gene (5 bases). Germline V gives CDR1 SGDLS, CDR2 YYNGEE. The CDR3 consists of 14 residues. V lost 1 base and J lost 3, with 11 bases in between. The DNA for the CDR3 is TGTGCCAGCAGCGTAAGTTCGGGAAGCTACGAGCAGTACTTC. This encodes CASSVSSGSYEQYF. Using reference TRBV9 and TRBJ2-7 for the parts outside the CDR3, the full variable domain is DSGVTQTPKHLITATGQRVTLRCSPRSGDLSVYWYQQSLDQGLQFLIQYYNGEERAKGNILERFSAQQFPDLHSELNLSSLELGDSALYFCASSVSSGSYEQYFGPGTRLTVT.